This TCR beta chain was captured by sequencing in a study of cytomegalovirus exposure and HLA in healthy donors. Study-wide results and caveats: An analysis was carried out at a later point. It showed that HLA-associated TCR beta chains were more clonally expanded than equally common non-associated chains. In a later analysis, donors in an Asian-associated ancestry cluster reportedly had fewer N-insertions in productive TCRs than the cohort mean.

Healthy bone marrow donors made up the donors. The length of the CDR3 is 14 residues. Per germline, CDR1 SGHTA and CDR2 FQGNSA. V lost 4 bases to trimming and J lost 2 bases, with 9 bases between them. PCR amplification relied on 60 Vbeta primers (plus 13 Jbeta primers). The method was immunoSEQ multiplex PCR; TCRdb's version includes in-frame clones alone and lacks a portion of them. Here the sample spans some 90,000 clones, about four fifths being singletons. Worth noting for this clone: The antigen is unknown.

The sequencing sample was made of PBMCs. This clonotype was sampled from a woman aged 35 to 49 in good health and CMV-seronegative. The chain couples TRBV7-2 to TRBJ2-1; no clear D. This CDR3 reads CASSSLETYNEQFF. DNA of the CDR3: TGTGCCAGCAGCTCTCTAGAGACCTACAATGAGCAGTTCTTC.